The text below deals with one T cell receptor (beta chain). The table lists this clonotype with a few counts. The specificity of this receptor is unknown. Nothing much larger sits one base from this clone, and base qualities are not available. The cysteine opens and the phenylalanine closes a CDR3 of 14 amino acids. The kept DNA is CDR3 alone, 42 bases in frame from the first base. A distance of 16 bases separates the germline ends of V and J, which lose 6 bases and 5 bases respectively. In the germline V gene, CDR1 corresponds to SNHLY and CDR2 to FYNNEI. The library relied on PCR. Instrument on record: Illumina HiSeq 2500. To normalize quantification of the TCRbeta repertoire, the TCR libraries were built with molecular barcoding that relied on unique molecular identifiers. TCRdb handled the public reads itself, with Q25 trimming in fastp and clone calling in MiXCR, and kept productive beta chains. A single entry per CDR3 protein holds the most common genes and DNA from its merged rows. The sample records about 340,000 distinct CDR3 sequences, 13% of which are singletons. The ten largest clones take up about 4% of the sample.

This entry belongs to a study of T-cell reconstitution after alpha-beta-depleted transplantation in children (dated by TCRdb to 2016 to 2018). For context, the study as a whole: T-cell immune reconstitution after TCRalphabeta/CD19-depleted allogeneic hematopoietic cell transplantation in children was quantitatively tracked in the study by means of TCR repertoire profiling.

The sequence links TRBV2 to TRBJ1-2; the D gene remains uncertain. This TCR derives from a human donor who donated a stem cell graft to a child with Fanconi anemia. Source: PBMCs, taken from the stem cell graft. CDR3 protein: CASRDPGFAYGYTF. DNA sequence: TGTGCCAGCAGAGATCCGGGCTTCGCGTATGGCTACACCTTC. Outside the CDR3, residues come from the reference TRBV2 and TRBJ1-2 proteins, so the full variable domain is: EPEVTQTPSHQVTQMGQEVILRCVPISNHLYFYWYRQILGQKVEFLVSFYNNEISEKSEIFDDQFSVERPDGSNFTLKIRSTKLEDSAMYFCASRDPGFAYGYTFGSGTRLTVV.